This entry is about one T cell receptor (beta chain). Other DNA variants within this sample encode the same CDR3. This sample stems from a study of blood T cell repertoires in COVID-19. Assay: immunoSEQ multiplex PCR; the TCRdb copy retains only in-frame clones and omits some. The sample has about 250,000 clones; 65% to 85% are singletons. Germline loops: CDR1 LGHDT, CDR2 YNNKEL (reference sequence). V dropped 1 base and J dropped 2 bases, with 9 bases sitting between them. The CDR3 totals 14 residues. This chain connects TRBV3-1 (or the pseudogene TRBV3-2) to TRBJ2-7; D is perhaps TRBD1 (5 bases). Sequenced sample: peripheral blood. The clonotype originates from a man older than 75 with acute or convalescent COVID-19. CDR3 sequence: CASSQGGGTYEQYF. In nucleotides, the CDR3 is TGTGCCAGCAGCCAAGGGGGCGGAACCTACGAGCAGTACTTC.